The clone carrying this TCR beta chain has just a few counts. Antigen specificity is unknown. The data were obtained in a study of CD8+ T cells in alopecia areata. For the study at large: Twice a day, 5 to 10 mg of oral tofacitinib was administered to treated patients.

Described treatment: oral pan-JAK inhibitor, 5-10 mg twice daily. The study's findings and limits: With tofacitinib ongoing, many expanded lesional clones persisted in both scalp and blood.

CDR3 length: 14 residues. After removal of 7 bases from V and 5 bases from J, the junction contained 9 bases not matched to a gene. Germline V gives CDR1 SNHLY, CDR2 FYNNEI. cDNA serving as the sequencing template came from extracted, reverse transcribed RNA. Sequencing used immunoSEQ multiplex PCR; TCRdb keeps in-frame clones, though not all of them. The sample consists of fewer than 250,000 clones, approximately 56% of them appearing once. The clonotype originates from a human donor with alopecia areata. The input for sequencing was CD4+ T cells sorted from blood, taken at week 4, from a patient treated with tofacitinib. This chain uses TRBV2 with TRBJ2-7; 9 bases align to TRBD1. DNA for the CDR3: TGTGCCAGCACTGGTACAGGGGGCCTGGACGAGCAGTACTTC. Translation gives CASTGTGGLDEQYF.